These T cell receptor beta chains were read from a single sample in a study of T cell responses to AZD1222 COVID-19 vaccine. Data came from immunoSEQ multiplex PCR; TCRdb stores just in-frame clones and leaves some out. The repertoire holds fewer than 150,000 clones, with around four fifths as singletons. This sample comprised peripheral blood, obtained on day 0 of AZD1222 vaccination. The origin of the receptors is an adult in good health. Both conserved end residues are trimmed from each CDR3.

TRBV19 ASTLSLNPSSYSNQPQH
TRBV5-1 ASSLEERDSSYEQY
TRBV7-2 ASSWGYEQY
TRBV16 ASSPDRGYEQY
TRBV9 ASSEGRLNTEAF
TRBV5-4 ASSLITTTLNTEAF
TRBV11-2 ASSLVTTRGGYT
TRBV7-9 ASSSQQALGNSPLH
TRBV25-1 ASSEDPGRGGYT
TRBV5-1 ASSLATGELF
TRBV6-4 ASSQTSKAHETQY
TRBV2 ASSEEPRDSTYNEQF
TRBV15 ATSRGQSNQPQH
TRBV5-5 ASSFLRTSPYEQY
TRBV28 ASSLFAQGRETQY
TRBV12-3/TRBV12-4 ASSDRGITEAF
TRBV3-1/TRBV3-2 ASSLRSLGPGYT
TRBV5-1 ASSDREMIYEQY
TRBV28 ASSFLQGSNQPQH
TRBV9 ASSPRGPGLAGGTYNEQF
TRBV19 ASSMVWGKNSPLH
TRBV5-4 ASSLGHQNTGELF
TRBV4-1 ASSQDFTGELF
TRBV7-8 ASSLSQGAGNTIY
TRBV30 AWSVNRGLVNYGYT
TRBV5-1 ASSFSSGMGEAF
TRBV7-9 TSSPPGSNQPQH
TRBV2 ASSESRQSTDTQY
TRBV28 ASSLLFSGGSDTQY
TRBV6-4 ASRRDKNTEAF
TRBV28 ASSPAQGWTEAF
TRBV5-6 ASSVRGVSSYNEQF
TRBV9 ASTRGTVNSPLH
TRBV10-3 AISDTDRGSSNQPQH
TRBV9 ASSVVVNTEAF
TRBV11-3 ASASGGDTDTQY
TRBV29-1 SVGRTGLENEQF
TRBV19 ASSISVQTPAF
TRBV27 ASSLSGGGNQPQH
TRBV13 ASSLTQAASTDTQY
TRBV20-1 SASYQRGGDEQF
TRBV9 ASSVGSTSGYT
TRBV19 ASSPTGPNYGYT
TRBV18 ASSPGGSKGAREQY
TRBV9 ASSPRQGTEAF
TRBV5-1 ASSLARESPLH
TRBV28 ASRPRVIPYNEQF
TRBV20-1 RGMGPEAF
TRBV27 ATGGGYGYT
TRBV9 ASSIGTANSYEQY
TRBV6-5 ASRPLAGGHNEQF
TRBV18 ASSPGQTESYGYT
TRBV24-1 ATSDSSGAAVGYT